This TCR beta chain was captured in a study of blood T cell repertoires in COVID-19 (TCRdb year 2020). In the study overall: The collaborator samples originated in the United States, Italy and Spain and spanned the acute and convalescent phases of COVID-19. Nearly every sample came with metadata listing a de-identified subject ID, COVID-19 status, age in years and sex. Deeply sampled blood TCRbeta repertoires from subjects exposed to, actively infected with, or recovered from COVID-19 were included in the dataset. A freely available public database, intended as a resource for researchers studying the immune response to SARS-CoV-2, is where the repertoires were released. Samples were obtained from the ongoing ImmuneRACE study (first 160 participants) and from 1,254 subjects provided by 6 global collaborators. Where available, HLA class I and class II types were obtained from metadata supplied by the sample provider rather than from assay-based typing. The material from the prospective study consisted of cDNA or gDNA derived from T cells, B-cell-depleted T cells, or PBMCs. Beyond this particular receptor, the publication reports: The amount of clinical and demographic metadata varied by source and participant and was provided uncurated.

A note on this clone: Its antigen is still unknown. The record has no base qualities; no much larger clone is one base away.

TCRbeta CDR3 regions were amplified from genomic DNA using the immunoSEQ Assay, a bias-controlled multiplex PCR. The paper's processing steps were these. Nucleated cell counts per sample were estimated from amplification of reference gene primers within the assay. To quantify the absolute abundance of each unique TCRbeta CDR3 rearrangement, sequence reads were collapsed and filtered. For each sample, productive Simpson clonality was calculated as the square root of Simpson's diversity index across productive rearrangements. TCRdb took this table from immuneACCESS and kept in-frame rearrangements with V and J called. Such tables lack part of the clones; where checked against another copy, unresolved V genes explain under half of the gap, and the rest is unexplained. For V, J and clone size, that table is used; D and trimming come from the DNA. The sample data list over 95,000 clones, and roughly 84% of these were observed just once. The ten biggest clones cover 17% of the sample.

Collaborating institutions collected whole blood in K2EDTA tubes following their own protocols. Collaborator samples were shipped for TCRbeta analysis as frozen whole blood, isolated PBMCs, or DNA extracted from either sample type. CDR1 GTSNPN and CDR2 SVGIG are derived from the germline V gene (reference sequence). V and J are trimmed by 5 bases and 4 bases, and the gene matches miss 3 bases of the junction. The CDR3, from cysteine to phenylalanine, totals 13 residues. The only DNA kept is the CDR3, 39 bases in frame from the first base. This receptor was taken from a woman aged 55-69 years with acute or convalescent COVID-19. The rearranged chain carries TRBV30 and TRBJ1-5, and 9 junction bases match TRBD1. Source material: peripheral blood. The CDR3 region has the sequence CAWGTGWNQPQHF. The DNA is TGTGCCTGGGGGACAGGGTGGAATCAGCCCCAGCATTTT.